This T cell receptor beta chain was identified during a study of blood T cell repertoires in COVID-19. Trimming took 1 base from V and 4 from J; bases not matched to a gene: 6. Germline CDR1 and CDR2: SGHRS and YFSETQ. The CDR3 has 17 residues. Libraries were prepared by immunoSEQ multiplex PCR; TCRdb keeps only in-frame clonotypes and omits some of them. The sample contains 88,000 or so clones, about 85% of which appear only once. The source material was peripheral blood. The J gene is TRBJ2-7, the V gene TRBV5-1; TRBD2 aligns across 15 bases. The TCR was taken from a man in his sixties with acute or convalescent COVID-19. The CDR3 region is CASSLTPGTSGRYEQYF. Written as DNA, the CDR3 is TGCGCCAGCAGCTTGACGCCCGGGACTAGCGGGAGGTACGAGCAGTACTTC.